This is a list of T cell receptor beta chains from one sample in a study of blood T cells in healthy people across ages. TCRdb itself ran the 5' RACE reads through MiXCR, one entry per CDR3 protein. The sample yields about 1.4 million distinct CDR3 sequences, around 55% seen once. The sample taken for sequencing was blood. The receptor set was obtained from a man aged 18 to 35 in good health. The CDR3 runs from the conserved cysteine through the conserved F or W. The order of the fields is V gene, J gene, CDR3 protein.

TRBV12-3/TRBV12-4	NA	CASSSAPNRGYEQYF
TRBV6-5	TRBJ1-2	CASSYSSVDHYGYTF
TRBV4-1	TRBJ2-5	CASSQEIAPQETQYF
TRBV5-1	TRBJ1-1	CASSQRGTDYTEAFF
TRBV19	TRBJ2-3	CASRILQGDTQYF
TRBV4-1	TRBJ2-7	CASSRQTGALSSYEQYF
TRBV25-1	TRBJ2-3	CASSELNTPGAPMDTQYF
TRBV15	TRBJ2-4	CATSRDREGAQNIQYF
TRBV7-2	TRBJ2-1	CASSLVLALAELTYNEQFF
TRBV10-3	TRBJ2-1	CAISELDRGFYNSQVFF
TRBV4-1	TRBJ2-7	CASSQETGSPYEQYF
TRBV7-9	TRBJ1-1	CASSLLLLREGRTEAFF
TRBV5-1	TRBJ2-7	CASSFGVDRTTYEQYF
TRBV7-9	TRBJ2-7	CASKEYAGQGAGEQYF
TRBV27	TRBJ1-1	CASRNQATEAFF
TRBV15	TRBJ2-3	CATSRDPPISSSTQYF
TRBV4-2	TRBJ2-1	CASSQTGVNEQFF
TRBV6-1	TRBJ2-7	CASSDGGIHYEQYF
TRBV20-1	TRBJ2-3	CSAVRAGGTDTQYF
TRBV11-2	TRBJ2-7	CASSLDAMTSGFYEQYF
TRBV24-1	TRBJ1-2	CATSETPRLSHGYTF
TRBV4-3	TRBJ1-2	CASSQYPGANYGYTF
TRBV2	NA	CASSELRGLGTQYF
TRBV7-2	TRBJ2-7	CASSLDLGQSYEQYF
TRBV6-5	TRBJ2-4	CASSYSLTEQYF
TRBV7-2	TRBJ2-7	CASSLDRGNSYEQYF
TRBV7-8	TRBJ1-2	CASSVNQGAGYGYTF
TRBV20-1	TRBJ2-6	CSARDLFSGANVLTF
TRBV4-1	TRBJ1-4	CASSQDGGKLFF
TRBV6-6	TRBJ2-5	CASSYPLKTQYF
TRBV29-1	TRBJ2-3	CSVEPIEDTQYF
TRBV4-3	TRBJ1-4	CASSQAYTAGELFF
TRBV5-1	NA	CASSWDNVYEQYF
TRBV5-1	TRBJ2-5	CASRTGTVRQETQYF
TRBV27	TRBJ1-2	CASSRDSPENYGYTF
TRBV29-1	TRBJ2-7	CSVGEASYEQYF
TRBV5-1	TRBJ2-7	CASSFRTSGPSYEQYF
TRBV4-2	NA	CASRSGLGRTYEQYF
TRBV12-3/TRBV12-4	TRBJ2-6	CASSSRQGVGANVLTF
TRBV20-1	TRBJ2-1	CSARGQYNEQFF
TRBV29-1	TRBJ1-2	CSALAGQTYYGYTF
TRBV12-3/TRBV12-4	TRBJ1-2	CTSSLRGPGGYTF
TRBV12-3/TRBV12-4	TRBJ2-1	CASIQLQGQQFF
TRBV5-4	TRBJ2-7	CASSPGDRLATAQYF
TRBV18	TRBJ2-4	CASSLKILQDKNIQYF
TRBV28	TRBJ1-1	CASSFRQRNNTEAFF
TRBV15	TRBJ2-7	CATSRPAGGLGNSYEQYF
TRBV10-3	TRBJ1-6	CASGQGDSPLHF
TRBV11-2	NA	CASRPLAGGGETQYF
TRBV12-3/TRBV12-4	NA	CASSFRTSFYEQYF
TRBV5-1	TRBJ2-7	CASSLFSRDHEQYF
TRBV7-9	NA	CASSLVRDLQETQFF